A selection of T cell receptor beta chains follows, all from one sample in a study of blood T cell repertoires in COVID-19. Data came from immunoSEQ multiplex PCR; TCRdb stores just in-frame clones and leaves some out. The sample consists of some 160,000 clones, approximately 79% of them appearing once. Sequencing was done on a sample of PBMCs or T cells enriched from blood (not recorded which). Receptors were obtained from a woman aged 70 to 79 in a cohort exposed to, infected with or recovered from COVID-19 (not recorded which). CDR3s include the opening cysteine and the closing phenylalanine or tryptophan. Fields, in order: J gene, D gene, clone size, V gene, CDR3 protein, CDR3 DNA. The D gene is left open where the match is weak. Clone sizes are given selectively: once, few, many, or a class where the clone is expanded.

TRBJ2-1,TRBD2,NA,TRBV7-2,CASSLARLAGASEQFF,TGTGCCAGCAGCTTAGCGAGGCTAGCGGGAGCCAGTGAGCAGTTCTTC
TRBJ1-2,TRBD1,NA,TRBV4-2,CASSQDGTGILHGYTF,TGTGCCAGCAGCCAAGATGGGACAGGGATTTTACATGGCTACACCTTC
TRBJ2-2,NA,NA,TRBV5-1,CASSLPPGELFF,TGCGCCAGCAGCTTGCCTCCCGGGGAGCTGTTTTTT
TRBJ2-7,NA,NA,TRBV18,CASSPVSEGSVQYF,TGTGCCAGCTCACCGGTCAGTGAGGGTTCTGTGCAGTACTTC
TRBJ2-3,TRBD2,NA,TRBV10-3,CAISGRGRSTDTQYF,TGTGCCATCAGTGGGCGCGGGAGGAGCACAGATACGCAGTATTTT
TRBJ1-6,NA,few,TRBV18,CASSPGAGTYTLHF,TGTGCCAGCTCACCAGGGGCAGGCACCTACACCCTCCACTTT
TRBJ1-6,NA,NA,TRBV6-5,CAMGGGYNSPLHF,TGTGCCATGGGTGGGGGGTATAATTCACCCCTCCACTTT
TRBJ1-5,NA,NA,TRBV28,CASSHLGGVGNQPQHF,TGTGCCAGCAGCCATCTCGGCGGGGTTGGAAATCAGCCCCAGCATTTT
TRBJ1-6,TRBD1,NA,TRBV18,CASSPRDRGSRPLHF,TGTGCCAGCTCACCACGGGACAGGGGCTCCCGACCCCTCCACTTT
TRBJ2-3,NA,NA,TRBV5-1,CASSLAQGGSTDTQYF,TGCGCCAGCAGCTTGGCACAGGGGGGGAGCACAGATACGCAGTATTTT